One TCR beta chain is described in this entry. The data derive from a study of cytomegalovirus exposure and HLA in healthy donors. Sequenced by immunoSEQ multiplex PCR; TCRdb stores in-frame clones only, minus some. The sample lists hundreds of thousands of clones; approximately 87% were seen once. Sequences were obtained from PBMCs. The TCR sequence derives from a woman aged 18-30 years in good health and CMV-seronegative.

The chain's CDR3 is CASSPAGGPYEQYF. The CDR3 region has the DNA TGTGCCAGCAGCCCAGCGGGGGGGCCTTACGAGCAGTACTTC. The J gene is TRBJ2-7, the V gene TRBV6-5; TRBD2 agrees at 10 bases. Unmatched junction bases numbered 6, after V lost 6 bases and J lost 4 bases. The V gene's germline CDR1 is MNHEY and CDR2 SVGAGI. The CDR3 covers 14 residues.